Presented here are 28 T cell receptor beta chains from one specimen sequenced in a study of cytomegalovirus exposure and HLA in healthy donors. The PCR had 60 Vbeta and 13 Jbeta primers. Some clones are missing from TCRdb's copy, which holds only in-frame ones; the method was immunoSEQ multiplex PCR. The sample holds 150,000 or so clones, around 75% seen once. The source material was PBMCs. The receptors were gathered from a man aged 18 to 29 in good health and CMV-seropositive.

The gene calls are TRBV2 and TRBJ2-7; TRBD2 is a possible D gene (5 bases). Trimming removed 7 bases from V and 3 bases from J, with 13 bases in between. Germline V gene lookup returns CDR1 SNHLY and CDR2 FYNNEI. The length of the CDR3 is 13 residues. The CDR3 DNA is TGTGCCAGCACCCGGACTCCGAACTACGAGCAGTACTTC. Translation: CASTRTPNYEQYF.

This CDR3 is CASSSGLAGGLGYEQYF. CDR3 nucleotide sequence: TGTGCCAGCAGCTCGGGACTAGCGGGAGGGCTTGGGTACGAGCAGTACTTC. The chain is built from TRBV5-4 and TRBJ2-7, with TRBD2 matching 16 bases. Germline values: CDR1 SGHNT, CDR2 YYREEE (reference sequence). This CDR3 has 17 residues. The trim removed 3 bases at V and 4 bases at J, leaving 7 bases unmatched.

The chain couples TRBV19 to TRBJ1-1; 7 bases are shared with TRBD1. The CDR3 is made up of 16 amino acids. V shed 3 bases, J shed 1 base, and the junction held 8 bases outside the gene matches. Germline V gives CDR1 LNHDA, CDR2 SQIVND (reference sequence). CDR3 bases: TGTGCCAGTAGTATCCAGGGGGTCTATAGGAACACTGAAGCTTTCTTT. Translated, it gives CASSIQGVYRNTEAFF. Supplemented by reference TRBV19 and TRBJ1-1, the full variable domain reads DGGITQSPKYLFRKEGQNVTLSCEQNLNHDAMYWYRQDPGQGLRLIYYSQIVNDFQKGDIAEGYSVSREKKESFPLTVTSAQKNPTAFYLCASSIQGVYRNTEAFFGQGTRLTVV.

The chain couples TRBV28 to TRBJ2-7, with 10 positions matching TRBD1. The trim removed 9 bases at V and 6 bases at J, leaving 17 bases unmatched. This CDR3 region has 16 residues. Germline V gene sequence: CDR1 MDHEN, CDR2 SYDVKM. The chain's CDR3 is CASYKTGTGAVGEQYF. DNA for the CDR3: TGTGCCAGTTATAAAACCGGGACAGGGGCGGTCGGCGAGCAGTACTTC.

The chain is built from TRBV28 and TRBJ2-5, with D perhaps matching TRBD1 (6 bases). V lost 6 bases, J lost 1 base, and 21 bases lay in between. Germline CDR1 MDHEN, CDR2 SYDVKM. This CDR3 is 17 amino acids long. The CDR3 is CASRTIYGQFSQETQYF. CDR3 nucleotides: TGTGCCAGCAGAACAATATACGGACAGTTTAGCCAAGAGACCCAGTACTTC. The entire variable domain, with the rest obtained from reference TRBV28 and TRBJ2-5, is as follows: DVKVTQSSRYLVKRTGEKVFLECVQDMDHENMFWYRQDPGLGLRLIYFSYDVKMKEKGDIPEGYSVSREKKERFSLILESASTNQTSMYLCASRTIYGQFSQETQYFGPGTRLLVL.

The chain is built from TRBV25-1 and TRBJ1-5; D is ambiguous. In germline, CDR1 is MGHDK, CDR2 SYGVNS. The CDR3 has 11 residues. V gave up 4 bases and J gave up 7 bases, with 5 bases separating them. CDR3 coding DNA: TGTGCCAGCAGTGTATCCCAGCCCCAGCATTTT. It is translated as CASSVSQPQHF.

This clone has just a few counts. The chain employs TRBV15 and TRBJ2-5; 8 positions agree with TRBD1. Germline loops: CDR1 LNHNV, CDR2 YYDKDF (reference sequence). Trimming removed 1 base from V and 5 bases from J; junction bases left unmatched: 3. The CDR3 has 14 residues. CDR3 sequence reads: CATSRGDRGETQYF. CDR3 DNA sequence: TGTGCCACCAGCAGAGGAGACAGGGGCGAGACCCAGTACTTC.

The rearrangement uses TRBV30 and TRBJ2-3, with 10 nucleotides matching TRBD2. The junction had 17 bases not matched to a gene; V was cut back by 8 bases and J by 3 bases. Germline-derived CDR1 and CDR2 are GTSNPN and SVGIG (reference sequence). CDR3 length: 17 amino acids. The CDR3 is CAGVTSGRKGGTDTQYF. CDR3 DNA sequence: TGTGCCGGTGTGACTAGCGGGCGAAAAGGTGGGACAGATACGCAGTATTTT. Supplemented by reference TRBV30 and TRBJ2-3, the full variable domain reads SQTIHQWPATLVQPVGSPLSLECTVEGTSNPNLYWYRQAAGRGLQLLFYSVGIGQISSEVPQNLSASRPQDRQFILSSKKLLLSDSGFYLCAGVTSGRKGGTDTQYFGPGTRLTVL.

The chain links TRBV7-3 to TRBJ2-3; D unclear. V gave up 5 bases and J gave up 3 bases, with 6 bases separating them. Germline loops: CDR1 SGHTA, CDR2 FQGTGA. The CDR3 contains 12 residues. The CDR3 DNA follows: TGTGCCAGCAGCCCGGGTACAGATACGCAGTATTTT. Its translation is CASSPGTDTQYF.

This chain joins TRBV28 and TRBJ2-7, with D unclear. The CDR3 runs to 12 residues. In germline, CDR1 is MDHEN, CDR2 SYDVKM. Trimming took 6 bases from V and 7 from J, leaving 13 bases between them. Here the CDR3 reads CASRNPPYEQYF. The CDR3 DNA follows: TGTGCCAGCAGAAATCCCCCGTATGAGCAGTACTTC.

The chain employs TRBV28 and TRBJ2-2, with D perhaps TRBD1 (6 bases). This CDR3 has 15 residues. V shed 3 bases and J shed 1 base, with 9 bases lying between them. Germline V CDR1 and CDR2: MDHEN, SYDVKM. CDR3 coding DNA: TGTGCCAGCAGTTTGTCGGGACAGAACACCGGGGAGCTGTTTTTT. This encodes CASSLSGQNTGELFF.

CDR3 sequence (DNA): TGTGCCAGCAGCTTGTTACAGGGGTTGAACACTGAAGCTTTCTTT. It is translated as CASSLLQGLNTEAFF. The gene calls are TRBV7-2 and TRBJ1-1; TRBD1 agrees at 7 bases. This CDR3 has 15 residues. Germline V gene sequence: CDR1 SGHTA, CDR2 FQGNSA. V trimming: 3 bases; J trimming: 0 bases; junction bases outside the gene matches: 4.

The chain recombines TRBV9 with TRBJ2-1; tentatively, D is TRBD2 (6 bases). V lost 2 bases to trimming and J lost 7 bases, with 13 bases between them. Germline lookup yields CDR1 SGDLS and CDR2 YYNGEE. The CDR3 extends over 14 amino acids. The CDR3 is CASSVLSAGNEQFF. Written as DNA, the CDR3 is TGTGCCAGCAGCGTCCTCTCGGCGGGAAATGAGCAGTTCTTC.

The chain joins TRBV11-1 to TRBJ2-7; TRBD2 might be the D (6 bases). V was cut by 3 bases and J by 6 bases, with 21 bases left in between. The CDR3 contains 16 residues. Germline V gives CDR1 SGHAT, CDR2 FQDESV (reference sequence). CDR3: CASSFGSRGVGGEQYF. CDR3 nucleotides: TGTGCCAGCAGCTTCGGATCTCGGGGCGTGGGGGGCGAGCAGTACTTC.

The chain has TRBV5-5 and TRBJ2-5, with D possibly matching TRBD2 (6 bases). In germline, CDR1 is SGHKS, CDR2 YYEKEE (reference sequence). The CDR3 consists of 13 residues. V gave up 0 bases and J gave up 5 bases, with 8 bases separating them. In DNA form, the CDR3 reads TGTGCCAGCAGCTTGGGGGGACTGGAGACCCAGTACTTC. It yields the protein CASSLGGLETQYF.

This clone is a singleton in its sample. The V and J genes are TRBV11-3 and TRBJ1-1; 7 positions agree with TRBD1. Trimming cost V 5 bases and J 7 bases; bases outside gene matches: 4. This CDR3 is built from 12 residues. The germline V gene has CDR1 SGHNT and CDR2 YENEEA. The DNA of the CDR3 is TGTGCCAGCAGCCTGGGACAGAATGAAGCTTTCTTT. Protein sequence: CASSLGQNEAFF.

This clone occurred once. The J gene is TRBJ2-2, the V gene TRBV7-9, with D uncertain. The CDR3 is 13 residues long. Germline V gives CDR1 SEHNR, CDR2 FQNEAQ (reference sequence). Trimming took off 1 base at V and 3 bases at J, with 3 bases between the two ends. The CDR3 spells CASSLGHTGELFF. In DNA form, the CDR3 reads TGTGCCAGCAGCTTAGGGCACACCGGGGAGCTGTTTTTT. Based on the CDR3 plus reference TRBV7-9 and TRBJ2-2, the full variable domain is DTGVSQNPRHKITKRGQNVTFRCDPISEHNRLYWYRQTLGQGPEFLTYFQNEAQLEKSRLLSDRFSAERPKGSFSTLEIQRTEQGDSAMYLCASSLGHTGELFFGEGSRLTVL.

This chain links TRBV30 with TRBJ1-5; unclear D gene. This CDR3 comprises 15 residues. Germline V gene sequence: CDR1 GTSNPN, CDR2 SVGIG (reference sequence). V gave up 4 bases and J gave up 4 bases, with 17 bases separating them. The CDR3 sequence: CAWKPTGLGNQPQHF. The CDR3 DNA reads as TGTGCCTGGAAACCGACGGGGTTGGGTAATCAGCCCCAGCATTTT.

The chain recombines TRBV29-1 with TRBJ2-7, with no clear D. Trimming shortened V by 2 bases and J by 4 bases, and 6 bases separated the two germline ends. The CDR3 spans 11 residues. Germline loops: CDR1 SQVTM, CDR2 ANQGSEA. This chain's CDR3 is CSVETSYEQYF. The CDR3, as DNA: TGCAGCGTTGAAACGAGTTACGAGCAGTACTTC.

The CDR3 reads CATGNYEQYF. CDR3 DNA sequence: TGTGCCACCGGTAACTACGAGCAGTACTTC. The chain recombines TRBV7-9 with TRBJ2-7; D not resolved. V dropped 10 bases and J dropped 3 bases, with 7 bases sitting between them. The CDR3 contains 10 residues. Germline CDR1 SEHNR, CDR2 FQNEAQ (reference sequence).

CDR3 nucleotides: TGCGCCAGCAGCGTTGGCGACAGCTATAGCAATCAGCCCCAGCATTTT. Protein sequence: CASSVGDSYSNQPQHF. The chain couples TRBV5-1 to TRBJ1-5, with a tentative D call TRBD1 (5 bases). Germline V gene data show CDR1 as SGHRS and CDR2 as YFSETQ. The V end lost 4 bases, the J end lost 0 bases, and 14 bases lay between the germline ends. The CDR3 is made up of 16 amino acids.

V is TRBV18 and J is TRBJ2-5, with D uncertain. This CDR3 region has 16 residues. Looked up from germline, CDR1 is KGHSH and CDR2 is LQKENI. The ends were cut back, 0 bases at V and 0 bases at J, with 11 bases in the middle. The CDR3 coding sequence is TGTGCCAGCTCACCACCGCTCTTCAGAAACCAAGAGACCCAGTACTTC. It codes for CASSPPLFRNQETQYF.

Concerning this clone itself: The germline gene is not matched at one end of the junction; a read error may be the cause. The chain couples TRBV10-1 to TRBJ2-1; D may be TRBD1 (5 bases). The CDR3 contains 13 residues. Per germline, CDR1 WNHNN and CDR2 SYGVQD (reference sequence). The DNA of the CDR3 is TGCGCTAGCAGTGACTCATCAGGGTATCGGCAGTTCTTC. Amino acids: CASSDSSGYRQFF.

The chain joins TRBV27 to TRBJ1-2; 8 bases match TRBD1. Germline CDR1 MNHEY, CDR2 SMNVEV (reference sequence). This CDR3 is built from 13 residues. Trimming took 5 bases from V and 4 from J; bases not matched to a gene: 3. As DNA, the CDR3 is TGTGCCAGCAGTACCACAGGGGGCTATGGCTACACCTTC. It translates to CASSTTGGYGYTF.

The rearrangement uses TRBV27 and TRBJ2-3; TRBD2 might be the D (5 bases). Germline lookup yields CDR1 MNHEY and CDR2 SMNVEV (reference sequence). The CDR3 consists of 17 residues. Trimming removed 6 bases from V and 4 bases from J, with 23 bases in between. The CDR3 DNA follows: TGTGCCAGCAGCCGTGGACCAGGAGTCTTGGAGGCAGATACGCAGTATTTT. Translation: CASSRGPGVLEADTQYF.

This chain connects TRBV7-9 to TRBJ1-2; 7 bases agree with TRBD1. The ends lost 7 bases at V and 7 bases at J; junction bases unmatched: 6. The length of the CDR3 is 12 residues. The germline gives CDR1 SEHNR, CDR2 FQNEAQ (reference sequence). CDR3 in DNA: TGTGCCAGCACCGTGACAGGGTTTGGCTACACCTTC. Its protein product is CASTVTGFGYTF. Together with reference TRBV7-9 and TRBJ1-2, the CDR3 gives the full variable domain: DTGVSQNPRHKITKRGQNVTFRCDPISEHNRLYWYRQTLGQGPEFLTYFQNEAQLEKSRLLSDRFSAERPKGSFSTLEIQRTEQGDSAMYLCASTVTGFGYTFGSGTRLTVV.

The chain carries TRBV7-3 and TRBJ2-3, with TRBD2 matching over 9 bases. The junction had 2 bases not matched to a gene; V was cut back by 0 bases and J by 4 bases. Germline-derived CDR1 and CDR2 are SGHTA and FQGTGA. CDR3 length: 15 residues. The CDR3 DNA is TGTGCCAGCAGCTTAACCGCGGGAGGGGCAGATACGCAGTATTTT. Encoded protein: CASSLTAGGADTQYF.

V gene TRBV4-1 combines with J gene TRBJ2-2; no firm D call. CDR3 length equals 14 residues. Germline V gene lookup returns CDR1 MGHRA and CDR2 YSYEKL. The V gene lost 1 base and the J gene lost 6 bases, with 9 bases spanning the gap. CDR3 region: CASSQVLVAGELFF. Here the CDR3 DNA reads TGCGCCAGCAGCCAAGTATTAGTGGCCGGGGAGCTGTTTTTT.